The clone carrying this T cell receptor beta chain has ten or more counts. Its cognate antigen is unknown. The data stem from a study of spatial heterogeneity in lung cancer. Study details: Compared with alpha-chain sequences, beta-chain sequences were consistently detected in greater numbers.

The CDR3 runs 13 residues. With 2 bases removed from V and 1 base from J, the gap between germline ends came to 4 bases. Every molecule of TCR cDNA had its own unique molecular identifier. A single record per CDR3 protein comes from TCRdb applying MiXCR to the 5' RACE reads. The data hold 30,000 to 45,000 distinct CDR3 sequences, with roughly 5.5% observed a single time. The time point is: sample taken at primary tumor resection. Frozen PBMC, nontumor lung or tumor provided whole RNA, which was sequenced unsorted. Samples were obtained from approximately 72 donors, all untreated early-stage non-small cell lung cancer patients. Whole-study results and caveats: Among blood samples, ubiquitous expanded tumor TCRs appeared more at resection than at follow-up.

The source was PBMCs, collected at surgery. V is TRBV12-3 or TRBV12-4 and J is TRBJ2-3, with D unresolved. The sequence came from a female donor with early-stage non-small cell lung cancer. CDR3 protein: CASSLSGTDTQYF. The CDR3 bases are TGTGCCAGCAGTTTATCGGGCACAGATACGCAGTATTTT.